These 28 T cell receptor beta chains were all obtained from the same sample, sequenced in a study of T cells after posttransplantation cyclophosphamide. Profiled with immunoSEQ multiplex PCR; TCRdb holds only in-frame clones, not every one. Singletons are absent from the sample, which has tens of thousands of clones. The sample comprised PBMCs. These receptors originate from a man aged 40-50 years in good health, CMV-negative, and a related stem cell transplant donor.

This clone was recorded at least ten times. The rearrangement joins TRBV11-2 to TRBJ2-1, with TRBD1 as a possible D gene (5 bases). The germline V gene has CDR1 SGHAT and CDR2 FQNNGV. The CDR3 extends over 15 amino acids. The V end lost 0 bases, the J end lost 3 bases, and 9 bases lay between the germline ends. The CDR3, as DNA: TGTGCCAGCAGCTTAGATCTGCAGGGCTACAATGAGCAGTTCTTC. Protein: CASSLDLQGYNEQFF.

This clone was found a few times. Here the CDR3 reads CSVTGQGVAETQYF. DNA of the CDR3: TGCAGCGTTACGGGACAGGGGGTTGCGGAGACCCAGTACTTC. The V gene is TRBV29-1, the J gene TRBJ2-5; 11 bases are a match to TRBD1. Germline CDR1 reads SQVTM; CDR2 reads ANQGSEA. This CDR3 comprises 14 residues. Trimming removed 5 bases from V and 5 bases from J; junction bases left unmatched: 7.

This clone has only a few counts. The V gene is TRBV6-5, the J gene TRBJ1-2, with 9 bases lining up with TRBD1. The germline CDR1 and CDR2 sequences are MNHEY and SVGAGI. Unmatched junction bases numbered 4, after V lost 6 bases and J lost 8 bases. The CDR3 runs to 12 residues. The chain's CDR3 is CASRTGGWGYTF. CDR3 coding DNA: TGTGCCAGCAGGACAGGGGGATGGGGCTACACCTTC.

This clone was recorded at least ten times. V is TRBV19 and J is TRBJ1-1; 7 bases are a match to TRBD1. CDR1 is LNHDA and CDR2 is SQIVND in the germline V gene (reference sequence). Trimming took 5 bases from V and 4 from J; bases not matched to a gene: 10. This CDR3 contains 15 residues. In DNA form, the CDR3 reads TGTGCCAGTAGTCAGCTGAGACAGGGCACCACTGAAGCTTTCTTT. This codes for CASSQLRQGTTEAFF.

In its sample, this clone was seen many times. The J gene is TRBJ2-1, the V gene TRBV27; TRBD2 agrees at 15 bases. In germline, CDR1 is MNHEY, CDR2 SMNVEV (reference sequence). Unmatched junction bases numbered 9, after V lost 6 bases and J lost 0 bases. The CDR3 extends over 19 amino acids. The CDR3: CASSSPGLAGGRSYNEQFF. The DNA of the CDR3 is TGTGCCAGCAGCTCTCCGGGACTAGCGGGAGGACGCTCCTACAATGAGCAGTTCTTC.

This clone has ten or more counts. The V call is TRBV7-6, the J call TRBJ2-3; tentatively, D is TRBD1 (5 bases). The germline V and J ends were trimmed by 5 bases and 3 bases, with 12 bases remaining between them. The germline gives CDR1 SGHVS, CDR2 FNYEAQ. This CDR3 is 14 amino acids long. The DNA of the CDR3 is TGTGCCAGCAGCCTCAGGGTCCCTACAGATACGCAGTATTTT. Protein sequence: CASSLRVPTDTQYF.

This clone was detected many times. This chain uses TRBV4-1 with TRBJ2-3; tentative D call: TRBD1 (6 bases). Trimming took 5 bases from V and 0 from J, leaving 18 bases between them. Germline-derived CDR1 and CDR2 are MGHRA and YSYEKL. CDR3 length: 17 residues. CDR3 protein: CASSEQGGGASTDTQYF. CDR3 nucleotides: TGCGCCAGCAGCGAACAGGGTGGGGGCGCTAGCACAGATACGCAGTATTTT.

The V gene is TRBV10-3, the J gene TRBJ1-2; TRBD1 matches at 7 bases. Per germline, CDR1 ENHRY and CDR2 SYGVKD. CDR3 length: 14 amino acids. Trimming cost V 2 bases and J 6 bases; bases outside gene matches: 6. Here the CDR3 reads CAISEGAGGDGYTF. For the CDR3, the DNA is TGTGCCATCAGTGAGGGGGCAGGGGGTGATGGCTACACCTTC.

This clone came up a few times. The chain employs TRBV27 and TRBJ2-4, with 13 bases that match TRBD2. The V gene's germline CDR1 is MNHEY and CDR2 SMNVEV (reference sequence). Unmatched junction bases numbered 5, after V lost 4 bases and J lost 2 bases. The CDR3 extends over 17 amino acids. The chain's CDR3 is CASSSSTSGGTKNIQYF. The CDR3 nucleotides read TGTGCCAGCAGTTCGTCGACTAGCGGGGGGACCAAAAACATTCAGTACTTC.

This clone occurred many times. The chain joins TRBV27 to TRBJ2-7, with D possibly being TRBD1 (5 bases). Per germline, CDR1 MNHEY and CDR2 SMNVEV (reference sequence). V lost 0 bases, J lost 7 bases, and 10 bases lay in between. The CDR3 is 13 residues long. The CDR3 is CASSLSAGREQYV. In DNA, the CDR3 is TGTGCCAGCAGTTTATCCGCAGGGCGGGAGCAGTACGTC.

This clone was found many times. V usage is TRBV18 and J usage is TRBJ2-7; 7 bases are shared with TRBD1. Germline V gene sequence: CDR1 KGHSH, CDR2 LQKENI. CDR3 length: 14 amino acids. V lost 1 base, J lost 0 bases, and 0 bases stayed unmatched. In DNA form, the CDR3 reads TGTGCCAGCTCACCACGGACAGGCTCCTACGAGCAGTACTTC. Translating it yields CASSPRTGSYEQYF.

This clone has a handful of counts. The chain is built from TRBV5-6 and TRBJ2-5; D gene uncertain. The J call may be incorrect, as the DNA end agrees better with TRBJ2-7. The CDR3 totals 14 residues. Germline V gene data show CDR1 as SGHDT and CDR2 as YYEEEE. CDR3 DNA: TGTGCCAGCAGCTTAACGGGTCTCTCCTACGAGCAGTACTTC. This codes for CASSLTGLSYEQYF.

This chain uses TRBV6-1 with TRBJ1-1; D call uncertain. The germline V gene encodes CDR1 MNHNS and CDR2 SASEGT. The CDR3 contains 13 residues. Deletions cut 6 bases from V and 0 bases from J, with 8 bases between. CDR3: CASSPRVNTEAFF. The CDR3 DNA reads as TGTGCCAGCAGCCCGAGGGTGAACACTGAAGCTTTCTTT.

In this sample, this clone turned up many times. At one end, the junction sequence differs from germline, possibly due to a read error. This rearrangement joins TRBV5-4 to TRBJ2-7; unclear D gene. The germline CDR1 and CDR2 sequences are SGHNT and YYREEE (reference sequence). The CDR3 covers 13 residues. CDR3: CASSLDPSVRSDF. The CDR3 bases are TGTGCCAGCAGCTTGGATCCTTCAGTCCGCTCTGACTTC.

V usage is TRBV7-6 and J usage is TRBJ2-5; 11 bases are shared with TRBD2. The junction had 5 bases not matched to a gene; V was cut back by 1 base and J by 1 base. Germline V gene data show CDR1 as SGHVS and CDR2 as FNYEAQ. This CDR3 comprises 17 residues. The CDR3, as DNA: TGTGCCAGCAGCTTAGGACTAGCGGGAAACACCCAAGAGACCCAGTACTTC. Its translation: CASSLGLAGNTQETQYF. Combining the CDR3 with reference TRBV7-6 and TRBJ2-5 gives the whole variable domain GAGVSQSPRYKVTKRGQDVALRCDPISGHVSLYWYRQALGQGPEFLTYFNYEAQQDKSGLPNDRFSAERPEGSISTLTIQRTEQRDSAMYRCASSLGLAGNTQETQYFGPGTRLLVL.

The chain uses TRBV29-1 and TRBJ1-6; D ambiguous. Looked up from germline, CDR1 is SQVTM and CDR2 is ANQGSEA. There are 13 residues in the CDR3. The ends were cut back, 6 bases at V and 0 bases at J, with 6 bases in the middle. The CDR3: CSVRSSYNSPLHF. The DNA for the CDR3 is TGCAGCGTCCGGAGCTCCTATAATTCACCCCTCCACTTT.

The table lists this clone with many counts. This sample also contains other DNA sequences that code for the same CDR3. The V and J genes are TRBV6-5 and TRBJ1-5; D perhaps matches TRBD1 (5 bases). With 8 bases removed from V and 0 bases from J, the gap between germline ends came to 11 bases. Germline lookup yields CDR1 MNHEY and CDR2 SVGAGI. The CDR3 consists of 14 residues. DNA for the CDR3: TGTGCCAGCGGGGGGGGATATAGCAATCAGCCCCAGCATTTT. This encodes CASGGGYSNQPQHF.

There are many counts of this clone. V and J are TRBV7-9 and TRBJ2-5; 8 bases map to TRBD1. Unmatched junction bases numbered 11, after V lost 5 bases and J lost 9 bases. Germline CDR1 is SEHNR and CDR2 is FQNEAQ (reference sequence). The CDR3 spans 14 residues. For the CDR3, the DNA is TGTGCCAGCAGCCCCGCAGGGGGCCCTGGGGCCCAGTACTTC. It translates to CASSPAGGPGAQYF. Full variable domain (remainder filled in from reference TRBV7-9 and TRBJ2-5): DTGVSQNPRHKITKRGQNVTFRCDPISEHNRLYWYRQTLGQGPEFLTYFQNEAQLEKSRLLSDRFSAERPKGSFSTLEIQRTEQGDSAMYLCASSPAGGPGAQYFGPGTRLLVL.

This clone has a count of ten or more. This sequence joins TRBV15 and TRBJ2-1; tentatively, D is TRBD2 (5 bases). The CDR3 contains 16 residues. Germline assignment: CDR1 LNHNV and CDR2 YYDKDF (reference sequence). V was cut by 3 bases and J by 0 bases, with 12 bases left in between. The CDR3 DNA follows: TGTGCCACCAGCAGTTTGGTGGGGAGCTCCTACAATGAGCAGTTCTTC. Protein sequence: CATSSLVGSSYNEQFF. The entire variable domain, with the rest obtained from reference TRBV15 and TRBJ2-1, is as follows: DAMVIQNPRYQVTQFGKPVTLSCSQTLNHNVMYWYQQKSSQAPKLLFHYYDKDFNNEADTPDNFQSRRPNTSFCFLDIRSPGLGDTAMYLCATSSLVGSSYNEQFFGPGTRLTVL.

This clone was counted a few times. This chain uses TRBV5-4 with TRBJ2-5, with 7 bases lining up with TRBD1. The CDR3 extends over 15 amino acids. The V gene end was trimmed by 4 bases and the J gene end by 4 bases; junction bases not matched to a gene: 10. The germline CDR1 and CDR2 sequences are SGHNT and YYREEE (reference sequence). The chain's CDR3 is CASSRQGVRGETQYF. The CDR3 DNA reads as TGTGCCAGCAGCCGGCAGGGGGTTCGAGGAGAGACCCAGTACTTC.

This clone was seen at least ten times. The chain employs TRBV6-4 and TRBJ1-2; possibly TRBD1 for D (6 bases). The germline V gene encodes CDR1 MRHNA and CDR2 SNTAGT. CDR3 length equals 12 residues. V gave up 3 bases and J gave up 5 bases, with 7 bases separating them. CDR3 sequence (DNA): TGTGCCAGCAGTGATCAGGGGTATGGCTACACCTTC. Protein: CASSDQGYGYTF.

This clone was recorded at least ten times. The genes are TRBV4-3 and TRBJ1-4, with TRBD1 identical over 7 bases. Germline V gives CDR1 LGHNA, CDR2 YSLEER. This CDR3 contains 15 residues. With 0 bases clipped from V and 11 bases from J, the junction kept 9 bases outside the gene matches. CDR3 nucleotides: TGCGCCAGCAGCCAAGATCGGGACAGTCTTAGTAAACTGTTTTTT. Its protein product is CASSQDRDSLSKLFF.

There are many counts of this clone. The rearrangement links TRBV11-3 to TRBJ2-6; D uncertain. Germline values: CDR1 SGHNT, CDR2 YENEEA. Between the trimmed V and J ends, which lost 5 bases and 1 base, there was a span of 9 bases. CDR3 size: 15 residues. CDR3 nucleotide sequence: TGTGCCAGCAGCAGAGGCCGGTCTGGGGCCAACGTCCTGACTTTC. Encoded protein: CASSRGRSGANVLTF.

Many counts were recorded for this clone. This chain joins TRBV19 and TRBJ1-2; the D gene is possibly TRBD1 (6 bases). V lost 5 bases, J lost 3 bases, and 16 bases lay in between. There are 15 residues in the CDR3. Germline V gives CDR1 LNHDA, CDR2 SQIVND (reference sequence). The CDR3 spells CASSAQGRGDYGYTF. The CDR3 coding sequence is TGTGCCAGTAGTGCACAGGGACGGGGGGACTATGGCTACACCTTC. The full variable domain, its missing parts supplied by reference TRBV19 and TRBJ1-2, is DGGITQSPKYLFRKEGQNVTLSCEQNLNHDAMYWYRQDPGQGLRLIYYSQIVNDFQKGDIAEGYSVSREKKESFPLTVTSAQKNPTAFYLCASSAQGRGDYGYTFGSGTRLTVV.

This clone has a count of ten or more. One end of the junction varies from germline; a read error may be responsible. V usage is TRBV19 and J usage is TRBJ2-4, with 10 bases aligning to TRBD2. CDR1 is LNHDA, CDR2 SQIVND, per germline (reference sequence). CDR3 length: 12 residues. CDR3 coding DNA: TGTGCCTGTAGGACTAGCGGAAACATTCAGTACTTC. Its translation is CACRTSGNIQYF.

This clone was counted a few times. The chain joins TRBV19 to TRBJ2-2; 9 bases map to TRBD1. The junction had 5 bases not matched to a gene; V was cut back by 1 base and J by 2 bases. The CDR3 runs 17 residues. Germline loops: CDR1 LNHDA, CDR2 SQIVND (reference sequence). CDR3 nucleotide sequence: TGTGCCAGTAGTATAGCGGGGACAGGGTTAAACACCGGGGAGCTGTTTTTT. Translation gives CASSIAGTGLNTGELFF.

This clone was detected ten times or more. The V call is TRBV30, the J call TRBJ2-7; 9 bases are a match to TRBD2. This CDR3 is 14 amino acids long. V shed 3 bases, J shed 4 bases, and the junction held 7 bases outside the gene matches. Germline V gene sequence: CDR1 GTSNPN, CDR2 SVGIG (reference sequence). As DNA, the CDR3 is TGTGCCTGGAGCCCGGGACTAGCAGATTACGAGCAGTACGTC. The encoded protein is CAWSPGLADYEQYV.

This clone was recorded at least ten times. The chain employs TRBV5-5 and TRBJ2-7; the D gene is possibly TRBD1 (6 bases). The CDR3 spans 14 residues. V was pared by 0 bases and J by 6 bases, with 13 bases between. Germline V gene data show CDR1 as SGHKS and CDR2 as YYEKEE (reference sequence). The CDR3 DNA reads as TGTGCCAGCAGCTTGGCGGGACATTCTTCCGAGCAGTACTTC. Its translation: CASSLAGHSSEQYF.